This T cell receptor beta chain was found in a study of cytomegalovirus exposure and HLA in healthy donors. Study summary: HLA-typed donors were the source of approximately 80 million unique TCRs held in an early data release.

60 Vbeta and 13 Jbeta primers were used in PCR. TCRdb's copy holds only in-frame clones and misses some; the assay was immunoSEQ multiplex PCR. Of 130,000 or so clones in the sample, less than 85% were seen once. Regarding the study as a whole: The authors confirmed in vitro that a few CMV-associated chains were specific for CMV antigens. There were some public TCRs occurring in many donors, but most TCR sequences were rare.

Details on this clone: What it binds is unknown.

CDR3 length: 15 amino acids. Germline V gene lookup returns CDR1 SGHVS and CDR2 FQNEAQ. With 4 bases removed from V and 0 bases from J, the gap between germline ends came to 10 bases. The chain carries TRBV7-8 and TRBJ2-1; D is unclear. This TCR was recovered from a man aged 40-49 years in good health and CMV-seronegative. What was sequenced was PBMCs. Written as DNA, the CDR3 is TGTGCCAGCAGCTCCTCTACGAGCTCCTACAATGAGCAGTTCTTC. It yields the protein CASSSSTSSYNEQFF.